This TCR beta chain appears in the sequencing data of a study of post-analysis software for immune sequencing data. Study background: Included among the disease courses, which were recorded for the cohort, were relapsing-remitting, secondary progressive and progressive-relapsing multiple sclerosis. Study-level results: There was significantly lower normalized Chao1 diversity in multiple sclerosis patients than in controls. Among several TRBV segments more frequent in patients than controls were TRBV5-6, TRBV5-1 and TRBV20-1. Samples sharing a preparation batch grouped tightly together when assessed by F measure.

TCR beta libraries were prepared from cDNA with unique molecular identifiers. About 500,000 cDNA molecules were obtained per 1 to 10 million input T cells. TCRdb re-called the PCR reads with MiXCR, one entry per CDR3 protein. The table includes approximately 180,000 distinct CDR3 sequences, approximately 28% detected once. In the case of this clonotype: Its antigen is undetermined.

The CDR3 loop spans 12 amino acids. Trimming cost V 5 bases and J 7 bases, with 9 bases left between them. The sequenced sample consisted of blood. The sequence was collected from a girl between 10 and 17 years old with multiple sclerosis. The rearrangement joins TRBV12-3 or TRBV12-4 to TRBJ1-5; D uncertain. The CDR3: CASSKMEQPQHF. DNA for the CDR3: TGTGCCAGCAGTAAAATGGAGCAGCCCCAGCATTTT.